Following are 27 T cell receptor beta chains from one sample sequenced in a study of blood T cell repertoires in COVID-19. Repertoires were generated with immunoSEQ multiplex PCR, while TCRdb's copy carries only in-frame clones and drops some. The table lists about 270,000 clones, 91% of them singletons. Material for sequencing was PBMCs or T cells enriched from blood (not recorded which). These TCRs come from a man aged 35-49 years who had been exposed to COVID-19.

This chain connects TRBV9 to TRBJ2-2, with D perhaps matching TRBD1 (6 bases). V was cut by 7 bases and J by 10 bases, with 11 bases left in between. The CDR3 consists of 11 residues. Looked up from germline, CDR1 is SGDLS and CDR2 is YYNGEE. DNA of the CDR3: TGTGCCAGCTCTCCGGGACAGGAGCTGTTTTTT. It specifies CASSPGQELFF.

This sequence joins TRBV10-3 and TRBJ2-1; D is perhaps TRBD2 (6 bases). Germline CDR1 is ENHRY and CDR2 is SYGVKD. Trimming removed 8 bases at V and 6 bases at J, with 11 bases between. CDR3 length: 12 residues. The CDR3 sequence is CAISRGSNEQFF. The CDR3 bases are TGTGCCATCTCTCGGGGGAGCAATGAGCAGTTCTTC.

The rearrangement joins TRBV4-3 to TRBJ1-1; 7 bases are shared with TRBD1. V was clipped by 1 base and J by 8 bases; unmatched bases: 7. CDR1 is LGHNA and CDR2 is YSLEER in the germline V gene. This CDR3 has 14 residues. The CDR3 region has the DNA TGCGCCAGCAGCCAAGGACAGGGAGAGGGGGAAGCTTTCTTT. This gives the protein CASSQGQGEGEAFF.

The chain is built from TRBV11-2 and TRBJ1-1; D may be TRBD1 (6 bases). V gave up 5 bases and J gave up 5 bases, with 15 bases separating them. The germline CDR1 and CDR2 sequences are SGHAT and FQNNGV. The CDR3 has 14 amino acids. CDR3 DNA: TGTGCCAGCAGCATCGGACGGGGGGCGACTGAAGCTTTCTTT. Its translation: CASSIGRGATEAFF.

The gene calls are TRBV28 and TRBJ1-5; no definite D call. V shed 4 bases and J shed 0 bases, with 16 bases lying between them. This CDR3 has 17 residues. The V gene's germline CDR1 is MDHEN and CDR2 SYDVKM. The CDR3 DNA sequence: TGTGCCAGCAGTTGGGTAAAAGACAAACCTAGCAATCAGCCCCAGCATTTT. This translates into CASSWVKDKPSNQPQHF.

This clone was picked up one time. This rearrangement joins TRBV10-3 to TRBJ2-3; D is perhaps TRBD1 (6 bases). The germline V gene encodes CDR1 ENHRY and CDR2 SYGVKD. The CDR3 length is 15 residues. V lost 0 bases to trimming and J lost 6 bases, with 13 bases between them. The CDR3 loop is CAISESRGSADTQYF. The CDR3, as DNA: TGTGCCATCAGTGAGTCGAGGGGGTCCGCGGATACGCAGTATTTT.

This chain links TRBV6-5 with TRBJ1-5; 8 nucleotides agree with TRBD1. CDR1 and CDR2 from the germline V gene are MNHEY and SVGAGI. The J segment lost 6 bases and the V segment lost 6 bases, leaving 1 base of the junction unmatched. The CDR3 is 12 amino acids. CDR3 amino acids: CASRTGAQPQHF. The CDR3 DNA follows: TGTGCCAGCAGGACAGGGGCTCAGCCCCAGCATTTT.

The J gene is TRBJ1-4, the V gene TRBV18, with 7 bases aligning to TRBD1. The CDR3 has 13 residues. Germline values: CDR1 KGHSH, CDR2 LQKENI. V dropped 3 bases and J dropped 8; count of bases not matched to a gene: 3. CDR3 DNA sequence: TGTGCCAGCTCACCTGGGACAGAAGAAAAACTGTTTTTT. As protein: CASSPGTEEKLFF.

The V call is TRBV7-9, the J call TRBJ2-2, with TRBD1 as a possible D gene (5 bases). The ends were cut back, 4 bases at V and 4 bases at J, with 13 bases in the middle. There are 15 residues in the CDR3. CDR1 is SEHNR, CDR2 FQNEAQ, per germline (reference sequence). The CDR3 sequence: CASSSLGAITGELFF. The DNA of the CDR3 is TGTGCCAGCAGCTCCCTAGGGGCGATCACCGGGGAGCTGTTTTTT.

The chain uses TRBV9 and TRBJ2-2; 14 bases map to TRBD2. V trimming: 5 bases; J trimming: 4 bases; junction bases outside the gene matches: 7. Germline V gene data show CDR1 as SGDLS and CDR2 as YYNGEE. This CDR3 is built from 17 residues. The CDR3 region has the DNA TGTGCCAGCAGAGAGGGACTAGCGGGAGCAGGCACCGGGGAGCTGTTTTTT. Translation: CASREGLAGAGTGELFF.

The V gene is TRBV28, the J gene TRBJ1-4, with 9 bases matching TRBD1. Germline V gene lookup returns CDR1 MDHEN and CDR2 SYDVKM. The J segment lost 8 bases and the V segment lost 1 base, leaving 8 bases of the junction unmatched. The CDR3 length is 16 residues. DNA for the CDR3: TGTGCCAGCAGTTTATTACCGGGACAGGGTAAAGAAAAACTGTTTTTT. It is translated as CASSLLPGQGKEKLFF.

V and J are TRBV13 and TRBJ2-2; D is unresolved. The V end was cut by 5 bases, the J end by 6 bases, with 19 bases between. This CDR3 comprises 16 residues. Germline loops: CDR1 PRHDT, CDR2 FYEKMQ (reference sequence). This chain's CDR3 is CASSRIDQLIPGELFF. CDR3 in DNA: TGTGCCAGCAGCCGAATAGATCAACTTATCCCCGGGGAGCTGTTTTTT.

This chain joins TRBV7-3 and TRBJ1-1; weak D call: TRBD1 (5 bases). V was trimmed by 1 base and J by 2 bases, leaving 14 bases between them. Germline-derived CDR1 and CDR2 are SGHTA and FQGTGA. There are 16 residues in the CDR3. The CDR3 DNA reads TGTGCCAGCAGCTTAATGGGGGGTCTTAGTAACACTGAAGCTTTCTTT. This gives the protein CASSLMGGLSNTEAFF.

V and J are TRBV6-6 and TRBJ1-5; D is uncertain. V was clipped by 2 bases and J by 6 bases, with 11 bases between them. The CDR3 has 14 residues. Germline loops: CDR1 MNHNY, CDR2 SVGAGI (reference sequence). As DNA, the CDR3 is TGTGCCAGCAGTTACGGGGAGCTGGGTCAGCCCCAGCATTTT. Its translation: CASSYGELGQPQHF.

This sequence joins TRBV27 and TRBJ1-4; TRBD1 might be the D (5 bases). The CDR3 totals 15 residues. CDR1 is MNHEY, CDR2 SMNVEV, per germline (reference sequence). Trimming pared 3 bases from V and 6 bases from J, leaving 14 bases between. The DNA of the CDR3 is TGTGCCAGCAGTTTCTTTACTGGGGGGGATGAAAAACTGTTTTTT. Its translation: CASSFFTGGDEKLFF.

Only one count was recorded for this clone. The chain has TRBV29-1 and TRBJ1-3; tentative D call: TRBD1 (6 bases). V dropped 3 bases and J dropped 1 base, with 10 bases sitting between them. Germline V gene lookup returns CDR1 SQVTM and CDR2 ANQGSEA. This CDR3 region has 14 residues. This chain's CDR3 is CSVDKGQSGNTIYF. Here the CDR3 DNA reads TGCAGCGTTGACAAAGGACAGTCTGGAAACACCATATATTTT.

CDR3 sequence: CASRRTASNYGYTF. DNA for the CDR3: TGTGCCAGCAGGCGGACAGCGTCTAACTATGGCTACACCTTC. The chain carries TRBV6-5 and TRBJ1-2, with a weak D call TRBD1 (6 bases). With 6 bases removed from V and 0 bases from J, the gap between germline ends came to 11 bases. CDR3 length: 14 residues. Germline CDR1 and CDR2: MNHEY and SVGAGI.

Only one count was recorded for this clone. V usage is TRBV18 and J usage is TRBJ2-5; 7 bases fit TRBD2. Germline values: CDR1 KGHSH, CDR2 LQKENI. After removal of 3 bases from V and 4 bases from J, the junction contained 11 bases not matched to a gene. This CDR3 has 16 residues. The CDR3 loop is CASSPRAGEPLETQYF. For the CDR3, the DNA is TGTGCCAGCTCACCCCGGGCGGGAGAACCCCTAGAGACCCAGTACTTC.

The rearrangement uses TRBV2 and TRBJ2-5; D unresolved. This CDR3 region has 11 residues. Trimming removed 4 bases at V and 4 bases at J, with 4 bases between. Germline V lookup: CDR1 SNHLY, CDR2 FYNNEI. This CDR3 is CASSVRETQYF. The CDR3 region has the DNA TGTGCCAGCAGTGTTCGAGAGACCCAGTACTTC.

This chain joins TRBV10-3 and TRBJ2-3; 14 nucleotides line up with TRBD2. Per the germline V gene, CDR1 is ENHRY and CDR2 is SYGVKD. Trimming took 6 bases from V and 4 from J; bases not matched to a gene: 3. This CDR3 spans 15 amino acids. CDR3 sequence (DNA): TGTGCCATCAGGGGACTAGCGGGAGAGTCAGATACGCAGTATTTT. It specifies CAIRGLAGESDTQYF.

The DNA for the CDR3 is TGTGCCAGCAGCGCAGACAGGGGATTGAACACTGAAGCTTTCTTT. Translated: CASSADRGLNTEAFF. The V and J genes are TRBV9 and TRBJ1-1, with TRBD1 identical over 8 bases. Germline loops: CDR1 SGDLS, CDR2 YYNGEE. This CDR3 spans 15 amino acids. V was pared by 3 bases and J by 0 bases, with 4 bases of the junction left unmatched.

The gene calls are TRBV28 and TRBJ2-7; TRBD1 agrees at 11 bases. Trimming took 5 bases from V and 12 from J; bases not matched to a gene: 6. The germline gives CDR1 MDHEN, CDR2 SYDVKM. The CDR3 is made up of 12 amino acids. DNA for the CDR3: TGTGCCAGCAGTGTAGGGACAGGGGGGGTGTACTTC. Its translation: CASSVGTGGVYF. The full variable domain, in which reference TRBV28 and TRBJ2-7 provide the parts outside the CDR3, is DVKVTQSSRYLVKRTGEKVFLECVQDMDHENMFWYRQDPGLGLRLIYFSYDVKMKEKGDIPEGYSVSREKKERFSLILESASTNQTSMYLCASSVGTGGVYFGPGTRLTVT.

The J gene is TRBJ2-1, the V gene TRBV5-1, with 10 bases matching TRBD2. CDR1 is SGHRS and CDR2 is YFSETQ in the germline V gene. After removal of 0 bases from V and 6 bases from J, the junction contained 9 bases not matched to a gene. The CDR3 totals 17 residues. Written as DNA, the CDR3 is TGCGCCAGCAGCTTGGGGGAGAGCGGGAGGGGTCTCAATGAGCAGTTCTTC. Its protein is CASSLGESGRGLNEQFF.

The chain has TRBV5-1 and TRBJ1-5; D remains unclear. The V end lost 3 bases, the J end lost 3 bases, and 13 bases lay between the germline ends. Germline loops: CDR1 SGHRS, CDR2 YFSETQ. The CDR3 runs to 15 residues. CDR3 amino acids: CASSSDGEFNQPQHF. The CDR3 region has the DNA TGCGCCAGCAGCTCGGACGGGGAGTTCAATCAGCCCCAGCATTTT. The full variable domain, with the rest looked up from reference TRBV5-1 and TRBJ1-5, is KAGVTQTPRYLIKTRGQQVTLSCSPISGHRSVSWYQQTPGQGLQFLFEYFSETQRNKGNFPGRFSGRQFSNSRSEMNVSTLELGDSALYLCASSSDGEFNQPQHFGDGTRLSIL.

This CDR3 reads CASSIRDSNYEQYF. In DNA form, the CDR3 reads TGTGCCAGTAGTATCCGGGACAGCAACTACGAGCAGTACTTC. V is TRBV19 and J is TRBJ2-7, with 7 nucleotides matching TRBD1. Germline CDR1 reads LNHDA; CDR2 reads SQIVND (reference sequence). The trim removed 3 bases at V and 3 bases at J, leaving 5 bases unmatched. CDR3 length: 14 residues.

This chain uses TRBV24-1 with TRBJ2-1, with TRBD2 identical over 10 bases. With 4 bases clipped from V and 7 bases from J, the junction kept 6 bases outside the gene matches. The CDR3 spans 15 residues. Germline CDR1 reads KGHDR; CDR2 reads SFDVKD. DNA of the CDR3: TGTGCCACCAGTGACTTAGCGGGAGGAGCAAATGAGCAGTTCTTC. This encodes CATSDLAGGANEQFF.

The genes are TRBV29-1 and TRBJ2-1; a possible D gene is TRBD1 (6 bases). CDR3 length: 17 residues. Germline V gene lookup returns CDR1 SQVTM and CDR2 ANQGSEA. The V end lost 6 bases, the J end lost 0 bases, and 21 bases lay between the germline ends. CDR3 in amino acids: CSVGTTATGSSYNEQFF. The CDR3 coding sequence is TGCAGCGTAGGAACAACCGCTACAGGGAGCTCCTACAATGAGCAGTTCTTC.